Listed below are T cell receptor beta chains from one sample, sequenced in a study of PD-L1 blockade in urothelial cancer. TCRdb keeps only in-frame clones here, not all; method: immunoSEQ multiplex PCR. The sample carries roughly 51,000 clones, 79% recorded once. Source: PBMCs, taken around atezolizumab (anti-PD-L1) treatment. The receptors stem from a man in his 70s with urothelial cancer. The CDR3 runs from the conserved cysteine through the conserved F or W. D genes are given only for firm matches. Only some rows state a clone size, as once, few, many or a class for expanded clones.

>TRBJ1-5|NA|TRBV6-6|many
CASTYGGRQPQHF
TGTGCCAGCACCTACGGGGGGAGACAGCCCCAGCATTTT
>TRBJ2-3|NA|TRBV7-9|NA
CASSDDPGDTDTQYF
TGTGCCAGCAGCGACGACCCAGGGGACACAGATACGCAGTATTTT
>TRBJ1-4|NA|TRBV28|NA
CASSLTIATNEKLFF
TGTGCCAGCAGTTTAACTATTGCAACTAATGAAAAACTGTTTTTT
>TRBJ1-1|TRBD1|TRBV11-2|NA
CASSTTQGVTTEAFF
TGTGCCAGCAGCACCACACAGGGGGTGACCACTGAAGCTTTCTTT
>TRBJ2-7|TRBD2|TRBV7-9|NA
CASRTGTSPYEQYF
TGTGCCAGCCGAACCGGGACTAGCCCCTACGAGCAGTACTTC
>TRBJ1-2|TRBD1|TRBV5-6|NA
CASSPGAGGYGYTF
TGTGCCAGCAGCCCCGGGGCAGGGGGCTATGGCTACACCTTC
>TRBJ1-2|TRBD1|TRBV7-3|few
CASSAGGDYGYTF
TGTGCCAGCAGCGCAGGGGGAGACTATGGCTACACCTTC
>TRBJ2-7|NA|TRBV19|NA
CASSIDGQSTYEQYF
TGTGCCAGTAGTATAGATGGACAGTCCACCTACGAGCAGTACTTC
>TRBJ2-6|NA|TRBV7-9|NA
CASSPMTAFRANVLTF
TGTGCCAGCAGCCCGATGACTGCCTTTAGGGCCAACGTCCTGACTTTC
>TRBJ2-7|TRBD2|TRBV10-2|NA
CASSPGGSPDYEQYF
TGCGCCAGCAGCCCGGGGGGGTCCCCTGACTACGAGCAGTACTTC
>TRBJ2-1|TRBD2|TRBV5-1|NA
CASSLEETSGRNEQFF
TGCGCCAGCAGCTTGGAAGAGACTAGCGGGAGGAATGAGCAGTTCTTC
>TRBJ1-1|NA|TRBV2|NA
CANQGRLANTEAFF
TGTGCCAACCAAGGAAGACTGGCAAATACTGAAGCTTTCTTT
>TRBJ1-1|NA|TRBV9|NA
CASSVATVGGEAFF
TGTGCCAGCAGCGTAGCTACGGTGGGGGGGGAAGCTTTCTTT
>TRBJ1-2|TRBD1|TRBV28|NA
CASSTGGEGYGYTF
TGTGCCAGCAGCACAGGGGGGGAAGGCTATGGCTACACCTTC
>TRBJ2-7|TRBD1|TRBV28|NA
CASSSRRDSQTQYF
TGTGCCAGCAGTTCCAGAAGGGACAGCCAAACGCAGTACTTC
>TRBJ2-5|TRBD2|TRBV7-9|NA
CASSRREGLAGRLGETQYF
TGTGCCAGCAGCCGCCGGGAGGGACTAGCGGGAAGGTTAGGAGAGACCCAGTACTTC
>TRBJ1-4|TRBD1|TRBV28|NA
CASSPARGQGDEKLFF
TGTGCCAGCAGCCCAGCCAGGGGACAGGGGGATGAAAAACTGTTTTTT
>TRBJ1-1|TRBD1|TRBV2|NA
CASSVKSAGGPEAFF
TGTGCCAGCAGCGTTAAGTCCGCAGGGGGTCCTGAAGCTTTCTTT
>TRBJ2-5|TRBD2|TRBV18|NA
CASSPSIGGGQETQYF
TGTGCCAGCTCACCATCGATCGGGGGAGGGCAAGAGACCCAGTACTTC
>TRBJ2-3|TRBD2|TRBV19|few
CASSSLPGTSGRSGTDTQYF
TGTGCCAGTAGTTCCCTTCCCGGGACTAGCGGGAGGTCTGGCACAGATACGCAGTATTTT
>TRBJ2-5|TRBD2|TRBV25-1|NA
CASGGTSIPETQYF
TGTGCCAGCGGCGGGACTAGTATTCCTGAGACCCAGTACTTC
>TRBJ2-3|TRBD2|TRBV19|NA
CASTLAGVRDTQYF
TGTGCCAGTACCCTAGCGGGAGTCAGAGATACGCAGTATTTT
>TRBJ2-3|TRBD2|TRBV4-2|NA
CASSGLAVTDTQYF
TGTGCCAGCTCAGGACTAGCGGTCACAGATACGCAGTATTTT
>TRBJ1-1|NA|TRBV28|NA
CASSPPVLPEAFF
TGTGCCAGCAGCCCCCCAGTTTTGCCTGAAGCTTTCTTT
>TRBJ1-1|NA|TRBV9|NA
CASSVVPLNTEAFF
TGTGCCAGCAGCGTAGTCCCGTTGAACACTGAAGCTTTCTTT
>TRBJ2-7|TRBD1|TRBV5-1|few
CASSFGTGANEQYF
TGCGCCAGCAGCTTTGGGACAGGGGCGAACGAGCAGTACTTC
>TRBJ1-2|TRBD1|TRBV30|NA
CAWQPTGGSGYGYTF
TGTGCCTGGCAACCGACAGGGGGCTCTGGCTATGGCTACACCTTC
>TRBJ1-4|TRBD1|TRBV30|NA
CAWSAGTGDEKLFF
TGTGCCTGGAGTGCGGGGACAGGGGATGAAAAACTGTTTTTT
>TRBJ2-1|TRBD1|TRBV2|NA
CAAPRQGRFDEQFF
TGTGCCGCACCCAGACAGGGGAGGTTCGATGAGCAGTTCTTC
>TRBJ2-5|TRBD2|TRBV9|NA
CASSLSGGRQETQYF
TGTGCCAGCAGCCTGAGCGGGGGACGGCAAGAGACCCAGTACTTC
>TRBJ1-4|NA|TRBV5-1|NA
CASSLDGRTNEKLFF
TGCGCCAGCAGCTTGGACGGCAGGACTAATGAAAAACTGTTTTTT
>TRBJ2-7|TRBD2|TRBV27|NA
CASSATSGLPADEQYF
TGTGCCAGCAGTGCCACTAGCGGTCTCCCGGCGGACGAGCAGTACTTC
>TRBJ2-7|TRBD1|TRBV4-1|few
CASSPSWDRGYEQYF
TGCGCCAGCAGCCCGTCATGGGACAGGGGCTACGAGCAGTACTTC
>TRBJ1-1|NA|TRBV15|NA
CATSRDDLSGNEAFF
TGTGCCACCAGCAGAGACGATTTATCAGGGAATGAAGCTTTCTTT
>TRBJ2-7|NA|TRBV19|few
CASRKDSSSSYEQYF
TGTGCCAGTAGAAAGGACAGTTCCTCCTCCTACGAGCAGTACTTC
>TRBJ1-5|NA|TRBV7-6|NA
CASSLQGNQPQHF
TGTGCCAGCAGCTTACAGGGGAATCAGCCCCAGCATTTT
>TRBJ1-1|TRBD1|TRBV7-2|few
CASSVQGAQVNTEAFF
TGTGCCAGCAGCGTACAGGGGGCGCAGGTTAACACTGAAGCTTTCTTT
>TRBJ2-5|TRBD2|TRBV5-4|NA
CASSSGTSGLQETQYF
TGTGCCAGCAGCTCAGGGACTAGCGGTCTTCAAGAGACCCAGTACTTC
>TRBJ2-7|TRBD1|TRBV7-9|NA
CASSSYRGIYEQYF
TGTGCCAGCAGCTCATACAGGGGAATCTACGAGCAGTACTTC
>TRBJ2-3|TRBD2|TRBV28|NA
CASSLSGVRTDTQYF
TGTGCCAGCAGTTTAAGCGGGGTCCGCACAGATACGCAGTATTTT